These 19 T cell receptor beta chains came from one sample sequenced in a study of T-cell reconstitution after alpha-beta-depleted transplantation in children. The study's findings and limits: Newly produced T cells mostly provided counts and TCRbeta diversity after one year, as hyperexpanded clones declined.

Antigen specificity for these receptors is unknown. TCRbeta library construction was performed incorporating unique molecular identifiers. Each CDR3 protein gets one entry after TCRdb re-called the PCR reads with MiXCR. The data hold 250,000 to 300,000 distinct CDR3 sequences, with nearly 8% observed a single time. Source: peripheral blood, taken 360 days after TCRalphabeta/CD19-depleted stem cell transplant. The receptors come from a female patient aged 2-9 years who had a stem cell transplant for Fanconi anemia, so the T cells may come from the graft donor.

This chain links TRBV28 with TRBJ1-5, with D uncertain. Trimming pared 7 bases from V and 5 bases from J, leaving 9 bases between. CDR3 length: 12 residues. Germline values: CDR1 MDHEN, CDR2 SYDVKM. The chain's CDR3 is CASTLTYQPQHF. CDR3 nucleotide sequence: TGTGCCAGCACCCTAACGTATCAGCCCCAGCATTTT.

This clonotype has a count of ten or more. Here the CDR3 reads CSARGGFSSEQYF. In nucleotides, the CDR3 is TGCAGTGCTAGGGGTGGGTTCAGTTCCGAGCAGTACTTC. The chain is built from TRBV20-1 and TRBJ2-7; D ambiguous. This CDR3 spans 13 amino acids. Germline CDR1 is DFQATT and CDR2 is SNEGSKA (reference sequence). V was cut by 3 bases and J by 6 bases, with 15 bases left in between.

The sample holds a few counts of this clonotype. The chain uses TRBV5-5 and TRBJ2-7; D perhaps matches TRBD1 (6 bases). Germline V gives CDR1 SGHKS, CDR2 YYEKEE (reference sequence). This CDR3 is built from 14 residues. The V end was cut by 2 bases, the J end by 2 bases, with 11 bases between. The CDR3 is CASSLWGHPYEQYF. CDR3 nucleotide sequence: TGTGCCAGCAGCTTATGGGGGCATCCCTACGAGCAGTACTTC.

This clonotype was found a few times. The chain has TRBV4-2 and TRBJ1-1, with TRBD1 matching 7 bases. This CDR3 spans 16 amino acids. Trimming cost V 5 bases and J 6 bases; bases outside gene matches: 15. CDR1 and CDR2 (germline): LGHNA, YNFKEQ. Here the CDR3 DNA reads TGTGCCAGCAGCACCCGACAGGGCTTTTTGTTGTCTGAAGCTTTCTTT. It yields the protein CASSTRQGFLLSEAFF.

The sample holds a few counts of this clonotype. This chain uses TRBV7-2 with TRBJ2-7, with TRBD1 matching over 8 bases. Germline assignment: CDR1 SGHTA and CDR2 FQGNSA. The V gene end was trimmed by 6 bases and the J gene end by 2 bases; junction bases not matched to a gene: 6. The CDR3 is made up of 14 amino acids. The CDR3 DNA is TGTGCCAGCAGTGTGGGGACAGGCGCCTACGAGCAGTACTTC. Its protein product is CASSVGTGAYEQYF.

The chain is built from TRBV20-1 and TRBJ2-3; 8 bases agree with TRBD2. The CDR3 spans 16 residues. The germline V gene has CDR1 DFQATT and CDR2 SNEGSKA (reference sequence). J was trimmed by 0 bases and V by 0 bases; bases with no gene match: 5. CDR3 in DNA: TGCAGTGCTAGAGATGGGCCTAGCGGGAGCACAGATACGCAGTATTTT. Translated, it gives CSARDGPSGSTDTQYF.

This clonotype has at least ten counts. The chain employs TRBV12-3 or TRBV12-4 and TRBJ1-2, with 9 bases fitting TRBD1. V shed 6 bases and J 2 bases; nucleotides not matched to a gene: 7. The CDR3 is 15 residues long. CDR3 loop: CASRQQGAWNYGYTF. The DNA for the CDR3 is TGTGCCAGCAGGCAACAGGGGGCATGGAACTATGGCTACACCTTC.

This clonotype appeared many times. The rearrangement links TRBV12-3 or TRBV12-4 to TRBJ2-3; D tentatively fits TRBD1 or TRBD2 (5 bases each). V shed 6 bases and J shed 4 bases, with 5 bases lying between them. The CDR3 sequence is 11 residues long. CDR3 protein: CASRGADTQYF. CDR3 in DNA: TGTGCCAGCAGGGGGGCAGATACGCAGTATTTT.

The table lists this clonotype with many counts. V is TRBV27 and J is TRBJ2-1; perhaps TRBD1 as D (6 bases). The V gene's germline CDR1 is MNHEY and CDR2 SMNVEV (reference sequence). V was cut by 3 bases and J by 0 bases, with 9 bases left in between. The CDR3 consists of 15 residues. This CDR3 is CASSLGAASYNEQFF. The DNA of the CDR3 is TGTGCCAGCAGTTTGGGGGCGGCCTCCTACAATGAGCAGTTCTTC.

This clonotype turned up a few times. This chain joins TRBV6-1 and TRBJ1-1; 8 bases map to TRBD1. Per germline, CDR1 MNHNS and CDR2 SASEGT. With 1 base clipped from V and 5 bases from J, the junction kept 9 bases outside the gene matches. The CDR3 sequence is 16 residues long. In DNA, the CDR3 is TGTGCCAGCAGTGAAGTGGCAGGGGGCAGCGTTACTGAAGCTTTCTTT. Translating it yields CASSEVAGGSVTEAFF.

This clonotype has a count of ten or more. The chain is built from TRBV5-1 and TRBJ2-2; D may be TRBD2 (6 bases). This CDR3 is 16 amino acids long. The V and J ends lost 0 bases and 0 bases respectively, with 9 bases between them. CDR1 and CDR2 from the germline V gene are SGHRS and YFSETQ. Here the CDR3 DNA reads TGCGCCAGCAGCTTGGTAGGCGGGGCGAACACCGGGGAGCTGTTTTTT. Amino acids: CASSLVGGANTGELFF. The full variable domain, its missing parts supplied by reference TRBV5-1 and TRBJ2-2, is KAGVTQTPRYLIKTRGQQVTLSCSPISGHRSVSWYQQTPGQGLQFLFEYFSETQRNKGNFPGRFSGRQFSNSRSEMNVSTLELGDSALYLCASSLVGGANTGELFFGEGSRLTVL.

This clonotype was detected only a few times. The DNA of the CDR3 is TGTGCCAGCAGACGGGGGAGGATTAGCGGGCGACCTTACGAGCAGTACTTC. This codes for CASRRGRISGRPYEQYF. This rearrangement joins TRBV27 to TRBJ2-7; TRBD2 aligns across 7 bases. Trimming at V came to 6 bases and at J to 4 bases, leaving 18 bases not matched to a gene. CDR3 size: 17 residues. The V gene's germline CDR1 is MNHEY and CDR2 SMNVEV (reference sequence).

This clonotype was detected many times. This rearrangement joins TRBV5-6 to TRBJ1-2; D is uncertain. CDR1 and CDR2 from the germline V gene are SGHDT and YYEEEE. V was clipped by 0 bases and J by 7 bases, with 4 bases between them. The CDR3 is 11 residues long. CDR3 DNA sequence: TGTGCCAGCAGCTTGGTGGGTGGCTACACCTTC. It is translated as CASSLVGGYTF. Together with reference TRBV5-6 and TRBJ1-2, the CDR3 gives the full variable domain: DAGVTQSPTHLIKTRGQQVTLRCSPKSGHDTVSWYQQALGQGPQFIFQYYEEEERQRGNFPDRFSGHQFPNYSSELNVNALLLGDSALYLCASSLVGGYTFGSGTRLTVV.

The J gene is TRBJ1-5, the V gene TRBV15; D might be TRBD1 (6 bases). CDR3 length: 16 amino acids. CDR1 is LNHNV and CDR2 is YYDKDF in the germline V gene (reference sequence). V was trimmed by 5 bases and J by 3 bases, leaving 17 bases between them. Here the CDR3 reads CATSPTSQGINQPQHF. The CDR3 coding sequence is TGTGCCACCAGCCCTACTTCGCAGGGGATCAATCAGCCCCAGCATTTT.

The sample holds many counts of this clonotype. This chain connects TRBV5-1 to TRBJ2-3; D uncertain. Per the germline V gene, CDR1 is SGHRS and CDR2 is YFSETQ. This CDR3 contains 13 residues. V was clipped by 3 bases and J by 4 bases, with 9 bases between them. This chain's CDR3 is CASSYRRPDTQYF. CDR3 sequence (DNA): TGCGCCAGCAGCTACCGACGGCCAGATACGCAGTATTTT.

The V and J genes are TRBV9 and TRBJ2-2, with a possible D match to TRBD2 (6 bases). The germline gives CDR1 SGDLS, CDR2 YYNGEE. This CDR3 is 16 amino acids long. V gave up 0 bases and J gave up 8 bases, with 17 bases separating them. CDR3 protein: CASSVAPIGGLGELFF. CDR3 coding DNA: TGTGCCAGCAGCGTAGCCCCTATAGGAGGGCTGGGGGAGCTGTTTTTT.

The sample holds many counts of this clonotype. The chain carries TRBV5-1 and TRBJ2-3, with a possible D match to TRBD1 (6 bases). The germline gives CDR1 SGHRS, CDR2 YFSETQ. The CDR3 is 14 residues long. Trimming stripped 5 bases from V and 4 bases from J, with 14 bases between. The CDR3 protein is CASRKTGGADTQYF. In DNA form, the CDR3 reads TGCGCCAGCAGGAAGACAGGAGGAGCAGATACGCAGTATTTT. The full variable domain, its missing parts supplied by reference TRBV5-1 and TRBJ2-3, is KAGVTQTPRYLIKTRGQQVTLSCSPISGHRSVSWYQQTPGQGLQFLFEYFSETQRNKGNFPGRFSGRQFSNSRSEMNVSTLELGDSALYLCASRKTGGADTQYFGPGTRLTVL.

This clonotype was seen only a few times. This rearrangement joins TRBV2 to TRBJ1-1; 7 bases are a match to TRBD1. The CDR3 sequence is 13 residues long. Germline-derived CDR1 and CDR2 are SNHLY and FYNNEI. V was clipped by 8 bases and J by 2 bases; unmatched bases: 5. Here the CDR3 reads CASQGQSNTEAFF. In nucleotides, the CDR3 is TGTGCCAGCCAGGGACAGAGTAACACTGAAGCTTTCTTT.

The chain has TRBV6-1 and TRBJ1-1; D is perhaps TRBD1 (6 bases). The germline CDR1 and CDR2 sequences are MNHNS and SASEGT. The CDR3 extends over 14 amino acids. Trimming took 3 bases from V and 1 from J, leaving 9 bases between them. CDR3 amino acids: CASSERGANTEAFF. The DNA of the CDR3 is TGTGCCAGCAGTGAGAGGGGGGCGAACACTGAAGCTTTCTTT.